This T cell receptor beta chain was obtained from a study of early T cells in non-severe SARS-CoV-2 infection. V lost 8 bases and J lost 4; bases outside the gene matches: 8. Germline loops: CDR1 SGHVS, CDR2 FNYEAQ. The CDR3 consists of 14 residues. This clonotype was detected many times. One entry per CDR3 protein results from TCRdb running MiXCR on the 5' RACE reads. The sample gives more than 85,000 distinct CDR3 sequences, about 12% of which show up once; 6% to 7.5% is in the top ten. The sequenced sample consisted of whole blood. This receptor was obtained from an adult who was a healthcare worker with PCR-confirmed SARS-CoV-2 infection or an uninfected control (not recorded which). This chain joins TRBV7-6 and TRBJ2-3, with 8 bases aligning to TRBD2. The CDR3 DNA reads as TGTGCCAGCCCCTCTCCGGGAGGGCCAGATACGCAGTATTTT. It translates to CASPSPGGPDTQYF.